These 24 T cell receptor beta chains were sequenced from one sample in a study of shared clonotypes between healthy human individuals. Sequencing used immunoSEQ multiplex PCR; TCRdb keeps in-frame clones, though not all of them. The sample has 950,000 to 1,200,000 clones, 77% seen once. Specimen: memory CD4+ T cells from PBMCs. The subset was: CD45RA-negative fraction. These receptors were collected from a young man in good health. Some clones in this sample may be carry-over from other donors' samples.

The chain uses TRBV9 and TRBJ2-7, with a tentative D call TRBD2 (5 bases). This CDR3 region has 15 residues. The V gene lost 0 bases and the J gene lost 6 bases, with 16 bases spanning the gap. Germline CDR1 reads SGDLS; CDR2 reads YYNGEE. CDR3 sequence reads: CASSVEGLGRGEQYF. The CDR3 DNA sequence: TGTGCCAGCAGCGTAGAAGGGCTGGGTCGGGGCGAGCAGTACTTC.

The chain employs TRBV5-6 and TRBJ2-7, with D perhaps being TRBD1 or TRBD2 (5 bases each). Looked up from germline, CDR1 is SGHDT and CDR2 is YYEEEE. V lost 4 bases and J 3 bases, leaving 14 bases between the germline ends. This CDR3 is built from 14 residues. CDR3 nucleotides: TGTGCCAGCAGCCCCGGTATGAGGGGCTACGAGCAGTACTTC. Translated, it gives CASSPGMRGYEQYF.

The gene calls are TRBV5-4 and TRBJ1-1, with 9 bases aligning to TRBD1. Germline-derived CDR1 and CDR2 are SGHNT and YYREEE (reference sequence). J lost 0 bases, V lost 4 bases, and 7 bases had no gene match. This CDR3 is 16 amino acids long. The CDR3 reads CASSVTGGSMNTEAFF. CDR3 nucleotides: TGTGCCAGCAGCGTAACAGGGGGCTCAATGAACACTGAAGCTTTCTTT.

The table lists this clone with a few counts. This rearrangement joins TRBV7-3 to TRBJ2-2, with 12 nucleotides matching TRBD2. This CDR3 has 14 amino acids. From germline, CDR1 is SGHTA and CDR2 FQGTGA. With 8 bases clipped from V and 7 bases from J, the junction kept 5 bases outside the gene matches. The CDR3 is CASGWTSGVGELFF. Here the CDR3 DNA reads TGTGCCAGCGGATGGACTAGCGGGGTCGGGGAGCTGTTTTTT.

This clone has just a few counts. V usage is TRBV7-2 and J usage is TRBJ2-3; TRBD2 might be the D (5 bases). This CDR3 has 14 residues. Germline CDR1 SGHTA, CDR2 FQGNSA. The V end lost 3 bases, the J end lost 5 bases, and 12 bases lay between the germline ends. CDR3 sequence reads: CASSLRAGRDTQYF. The CDR3 bases are TGTGCCAGCAGCTTGAGGGCTGGGAGAGATACGCAGTATTTT. Full variable domain (remainder filled in from reference TRBV7-2 and TRBJ2-3): GAGVSQSPSNKVTEKGKDVELRCDPISGHTALYWYRQSLGQGLEFLIYFQGNSAPDKSGLPSDRFSAERTGGSVSTLTIQRTQQEDSAVYLCASSLRAGRDTQYFGPGTRLTVL.

This clone was detected once. The chain links TRBV15 to TRBJ2-5, with D uncertain. The CDR3 contains 14 residues. From germline, CDR1 is LNHNV and CDR2 YYDKDF (reference sequence). V lost 0 bases and J lost 1, with 6 bases in between. The CDR3 spells CATSRDSLQETQYF. CDR3 sequence (DNA): TGTGCCACCAGCAGAGACAGCCTCCAAGAGACCCAGTACTTC.

The rearrangement uses TRBV6-6 and TRBJ1-1; 7 bases map to TRBD1. CDR1 and CDR2 (germline): MNHNY, SVGAGI (reference sequence). J gave up 0 bases and V 6 bases, and 7 bases lay outside the gene matches. The CDR3 has 15 residues. As DNA, the CDR3 is TGTGCCAGCAGACCCCCAGGGGGGATGAACACTGAAGCTTTCTTT. Translated, it gives CASRPPGGMNTEAFF.

V and J are TRBV18 and TRBJ2-5; D may be TRBD1 or TRBD2 (5 bases each). The V gene lost 3 bases and the J gene lost 5 bases, with 10 bases spanning the gap. CDR1 KGHSH and CDR2 LQKENI come from the germline V gene. The CDR3 covers 13 residues. The CDR3 protein is CASSPNEGETQYF. The CDR3, as DNA: TGTGCCAGCTCACCTAATGAGGGGGAGACCCAGTACTTC.

The V and J genes are TRBV19 and TRBJ2-1; 16 bases map to TRBD2. The J segment lost 9 bases and the V segment lost 6 bases, leaving 2 bases of the junction unmatched. Germline loops: CDR1 LNHDA, CDR2 SQIVND (reference sequence). The CDR3 extends over 14 amino acids. As DNA, the CDR3 is TGTGCCAGTAGAGGGACTAGCGGGAGGGCTGAGCAGTTCTTC. It specifies CASRGTSGRAEQFF.

V gene TRBV7-9 combines with J gene TRBJ2-2; D unresolved. V lost 11 bases to trimming and J lost 5 bases, with 15 bases between them. The CDR3 is made up of 13 amino acids. CDR1 and CDR2 (germline): SEHNR, FQNEAQ (reference sequence). CDR3 loop: CASKAWGTGELFF. Written as DNA, the CDR3 is TGTGCCTCGAAGGCCTGGGGAACCGGGGAGCTGTTTTTT.

A word on this clone: Distinct nucleotide sequences in the sample also encode this CDR3. The chain links TRBV18 to TRBJ2-5; 12 nucleotides align to TRBD1. V shed 3 bases, J shed 5 bases, and the junction held 4 bases outside the gene matches. Germline V gene data show CDR1 as KGHSH and CDR2 as LQKENI. There are 15 residues in the CDR3. The CDR3 loop reads CASSPGQGARETQYF. The DNA of the CDR3 is TGTGCCAGCTCACCGGGACAGGGGGCGAGGGAGACCCAGTACTTC.

The chain carries TRBV28 and TRBJ2-2; D gene uncertain. V lost 1 base, J lost 1 base, and 7 bases lay in between. The CDR3 extends over 15 amino acids. CDR1 and CDR2 (germline): MDHEN, SYDVKM. This CDR3 reads CASSLSSVNTGELFF. In DNA form, the CDR3 reads TGTGCCAGCAGTTTATCCTCCGTGAACACCGGGGAGCTGTTTTTT.

Concerning this clone: The sample contains more than one DNA sequence encoding this CDR3. This rearrangement joins TRBV2 to TRBJ2-5, with D hard to call. Germline CDR1 SNHLY, CDR2 FYNNEI. The ends were cut back, 6 bases at V and 5 bases at J, with 7 bases in the middle. The CDR3 runs to 11 residues. CDR3 sequence: CASSPQETQYF. The DNA of the CDR3 is TGTGCCAGCAGCCCCCAGGAGACCCAGTACTTC.

The V gene is TRBV6-1, the J gene TRBJ1-2; D call uncertain. The CDR3 runs 13 residues. Germline V gives CDR1 MNHNS, CDR2 SASEGT. The V gene lost 1 base and the J gene lost 7 bases, with 10 bases spanning the gap. CDR3 sequence (DNA): TGTGCCAGCAGTGAAGGTCGTCTGGGTGGCTACACCTTC. Translation gives CASSEGRLGGYTF.

The CDR3 spells CASSFLNGETQYF. DNA of the CDR3: TGTGCCAGCAGTTTCCTAAATGGGGAGACCCAGTACTTC. J is TRBJ2-5 and V is TRBV6-5; D is unresolved. The germline gives CDR1 MNHEY, CDR2 SVGAGI. The CDR3 runs to 13 residues. V was trimmed by 4 bases and J by 5 bases, leaving 11 bases between them.

This clone was counted only a few times. The chain employs TRBV11-3 and TRBJ2-3; possibly TRBD2 for D (6 bases). This CDR3 region has 13 residues. V lost 3 bases, J lost 3 bases, and 7 bases lay in between. CDR1 and CDR2 from the germline V gene are SGHNT and YENEEA. The CDR3 here is CASSFGGTDTQYF. The CDR3 DNA reads TGTGCCAGCAGCTTTGGAGGGACAGATACGCAGTATTTT.

V is TRBV18 and J is TRBJ1-1; D unresolved. The CDR3 length is 15 residues. Germline V CDR1 and CDR2: KGHSH, LQKENI. Trimming cost V 3 bases and J 9 bases, with 20 bases left between them. This CDR3 reads CASSPNQTPKPKAFF. CDR3 DNA: TGTGCCAGCTCACCTAATCAGACACCCAAACCAAAAGCTTTCTTT.

The V and J genes are TRBV27 and TRBJ2-4; 16 bases match TRBD2. V lost 0 bases and J lost 6; bases outside the gene matches: 2. CDR3 size: 17 residues. Germline V gene lookup returns CDR1 MNHEY and CDR2 SMNVEV (reference sequence). Written as DNA, the CDR3 is TGTGCCAGCAGTTTATCCGGGACTAGCGGGAGGGGAAACATTCAGTACTTC. This codes for CASSLSGTSGRGNIQYF.

A single count supports this clone. V and J are TRBV2 and TRBJ1-5; perhaps TRBD1 as D (5 bases). Trimming pared 4 bases from V and 9 bases from J, leaving 19 bases between. The CDR3 is 15 amino acids. Germline V gene lookup returns CDR1 SNHLY and CDR2 FYNNEI. This chain's CDR3 is CASSVMGLPPRPQHF. As DNA, the CDR3 is TGTGCCAGCAGTGTGATGGGACTCCCCCCTCGGCCCCAGCATTTT.

CDR3 protein: CASRRTGGNGGDGYTF. CDR3 in DNA: TGTGCCAGCAGACGGACAGGGGGCAACGGGGGCGATGGCTACACCTTC. The V and J genes are TRBV28 and TRBJ1-2, with 11 positions matching TRBD1. CDR3 length: 16 amino acids. Germline CDR1 and CDR2: MDHEN and SYDVKM. J gave up 6 bases and V 6 bases, and 12 bases lay outside the gene matches.

This chain uses TRBV2 with TRBJ2-4, with D possibly being TRBD1 or TRBD2 (5 bases each). V was trimmed by 5 bases and J by 7 bases, leaving 15 bases between them. CDR3 length: 14 amino acids. In germline, CDR1 is SNHLY, CDR2 FYNNEI. The CDR3 region has the DNA TGTGCCAGCAGTATGGACTCCAAGGGGAACATTCAGTACTTC. Its protein product is CASSMDSKGNIQYF.

The genes are TRBV19 and TRBJ2-7, with a tentative D call TRBD2 (6 bases). The V end was cut by 7 bases, the J end by 1 base, with 20 bases between. Germline values: CDR1 LNHDA, CDR2 SQIVND (reference sequence). This CDR3 is 16 amino acids long. CDR3 in amino acids: CASKGGSGDSSYEQYF. The DNA of the CDR3 is TGTGCCAGTAAAGGAGGGAGTGGGGATAGTTCCTACGAGCAGTACTTC.

DNA for the CDR3: TGTGCCAGCAGCCAATTAGCGGGAGGGCCCCACGAGCAGTACTTC. It encodes CASSQLAGGPHEQYF. This chain uses TRBV14 with TRBJ2-7; TRBD2 matches 11 bases. Germline CDR1 reads SGHDN; CDR2 reads FVKESK. The CDR3 runs 15 residues. V lost 2 bases to trimming and J lost 5 bases; unmatched junction nucleotides: 5. Filled out from reference TRBV14 and TRBJ2-7, the complete variable domain reads EAGVTQFPSHSVIEKGQTVTLRCDPISGHDNLYWYRRVMGKEIKFLLHFVKESKQDESGMPNNRFLAERTGGTYSTLKVQPAELEDSGVYFCASSQLAGGPHEQYFGPGTRLTVT.

The V and J genes are TRBV6-5 and TRBJ1-2; D might be TRBD1 (5 bases). Germline V gives CDR1 MNHEY, CDR2 SVGAGI. The CDR3 runs to 13 residues. The ends were cut back, 5 bases at V and 5 bases at J, with 12 bases in the middle. The CDR3 DNA reads TGTGCCAGCAGTCGCGAGGGGAAATATGGCTACACCTTC. As protein: CASSREGKYGYTF.